The rows below give T cell receptor beta chains drawn from one sample of a study of blood T cell repertoires in COVID-19. Only in-frame clones appear in the TCRdb table, and some are missing; sequencing was by immunoSEQ multiplex PCR. The table has 250,000 to 350,000 clones, roughly 88% seen once. Sequenced material: peripheral blood. The receptors were sampled from a woman between 45 and 65 years old with acute or convalescent COVID-19. Both conserved end residues are part of each CDR3. A D gene is named only where the DNA matches it firmly. The size entry is marked missing in some rows and otherwise reads once, few, many or a size class.

>TRBD1|TRBV7-2|few|TRBJ2-4
CASSLGGGSIAKNIQYF
TGTGCCAGCAGCTTAGGAGGGGGCAGCATAGCCAAAAACATTCAGTACTTC
>TRBD1|TRBV5-4|NA|TRBJ1-3
CASSGQGSIGNTIYF
TGTGCCAGCAGTGGACAGGGTTCAATAGGAAACACCATATATTTT
>TRBD1|TRBV19|NA|TRBJ2-7
CASSIGTGQGAYEQYF
TGTGCCAGTAGTATAGGAACGGGACAGGGGGCTTACGAGCAGTACTTC
>TRBD1|TRBV7-6|NA|TRBJ1-5
CASSLGYRGALNQPQHF
TGTGCCAGCAGCTTAGGATACAGGGGGGCCCTCAATCAGCCCCAGCATTTT
>TRBD1|TRBV5-1|NA|TRBJ2-1
CASSWMGQGVGEQFF
TGCGCCAGCAGCTGGATGGGACAGGGAGTCGGTGAGCAGTTCTTC
>NA|TRBV2|NA|TRBJ1-2
CASTDRLQGGGYTF
TGTGCCAGCACCGACCGGTTACAGGGCGGTGGCTACACCTTC
>NA|TRBV6-6|NA|TRBJ2-1
CASRLTDSARNEQFF
TGTGCCAGCAGACTGACAGACTCGGCACGGAATGAGCAGTTCTTC
>TRBD1|TRBV19|NA|TRBJ1-1
CASTMGQGDAEAFF
TGTGCCAGTACAATGGGACAGGGAGACGCTGAAGCTTTCTTT
>TRBD2|TRBV4-1|NA|TRBJ2-7
CASSRELAGSYEQYF
TGCGCCAGCAGCCGAGAGCTAGCGGGGTCTTACGAGCAGTACTTC
>TRBD1|TRBV5-6|NA|TRBJ1-2
CASSLMDRAPNYGYTF
TGTGCCAGCAGCCTTATGGACAGGGCACCTAACTATGGCTACACCTTC
>NA|TRBV9|NA|TRBJ2-7
CASSPGHSYEQYF
TGTGCCAGCAGCCCAGGGCACTCCTACGAGCAGTACTTC
>TRBD1|TRBV6-5|few|TRBJ2-7
CASSLLAGGNEQYF
TGTGCCAGCAGCCTCTTGGCAGGGGGTAACGAGCAGTACTTC
>TRBD1|TRBV5-1|NA|TRBJ2-7
CASSLATARQGSYEQYF
TGCGCCAGCAGCTTGGCCACCGCCCGACAGGGTAGCTACGAGCAGTACTTC
>TRBD2|TRBV5-1|NA|TRBJ2-3
CASSFIPMGLASDTQYF
TGCGCCAGCAGCTTTATACCCATGGGACTAGCCTCAGATACGCAGTATTTT
>NA|TRBV2|NA|TRBJ1-2
CASRGAEAGNYGYTF
TGTGCCAGCAGGGGAGCTGAGGCAGGAAACTATGGCTACACCTTC
>NA|TRBV28|few|TRBJ1-1
CASTLRGINTEAFF
TGTGCCAGCACCCTACGAGGTATCAACACTGAAGCTTTCTTT
>NA|TRBV19|NA|TRBJ1-4
CASRGRGREGLLATNEKLFF
TGTGCCAGTAGGGGTAGGGGACGGGAGGGCCTACTGGCAACTAATGAAAAACTGTTTTTT
>NA|TRBV9|NA|TRBJ2-1
CASSARGLHSNEQFF
TGTGCCAGCAGCGCGCGGGGACTCCACTCCAATGAGCAGTTCTTC
>NA|TRBV28|once|TRBJ1-1
CASSGPVDRNTEAFF
TGTGCCAGCAGTGGACCCGTTGACAGGAACACTGAAGCTTTCTTT
>TRBD2|TRBV7-9|NA|TRBJ2-3
CASRPTSGSTDTQYF
TGTGCCAGCAGACCGACTAGCGGGAGCACAGATACGCAGTATTTT
>TRBD2|TRBV7-9|NA|TRBJ2-3
CASSLGLAEADTQYF
TGTGCCAGCAGCTTAGGTCTAGCGGAGGCAGATACGCAGTATTTT
>TRBD1|TRBV12-5|NA|TRBJ2-1
CASEPGQGRNEQFF
TGTGCTAGTGAACCGGGACAGGGCCGCAATGAGCAGTTCTTC
>NA|TRBV12-3/TRBV12-4|NA|TRBJ1-2
CASSRRDGYTF
TGTGCCAGCAGCCGCAGGGATGGCTACACCTTC
>TRBD2|TRBV7-6|NA|TRBJ2-7
CASSTTTGGSSYEQYF
TGTGCCAGCAGCACTACGACCGGGGGGAGCTCCTACGAGCAGTACTTC
>TRBD1|TRBV5-4|NA|TRBJ2-1
CASSHKTGGFYNEQFF
TGTGCCAGCAGCCACAAGACAGGGGGCTTCTACAATGAGCAGTTCTTC
>TRBD2|TRBV7-2|NA|TRBJ2-7
CASSDGTSGSATYEQYF
TGTGCCAGCAGCGACGGGACTAGCGGGAGCGCTACCTACGAGCAGTACTTC
>NA|TRBV11-2|NA|TRBJ1-1
CASSLGGQSTEAFF
TGTGCCAGCAGCTTAGGCGGACAGAGCACTGAAGCTTTCTTT
>NA|TRBV9|NA|TRBJ2-7
CASSVDSTYEQYF
TGTGCCAGCAGCGTAGACAGTACCTACGAGCAGTACTTC
>NA|TRBV28|NA|TRBJ2-7
CASSFGGSYEQYF
TGTGCCAGCAGTTTTGGCGGCTCCTACGAGCAGTACTTC
>NA|TRBV5-1|NA|TRBJ2-1
CASNPIGAGLGFEQFF
TGCGCCAGCAACCCTATCGGGGCGGGATTAGGTTTCGAGCAGTTCTTC
>NA|TRBV20-1|once|TRBJ2-1
CSASLTIYNEQFF
TGCAGTGCTAGTCTGACTATTTACAATGAGCAGTTCTTC
>NA|TRBV2|NA|TRBJ1-1
CASSWAGEAFF
TGTGCCAGCAGTTGGGCAGGGGAGGCTTTCTTT
>NA|TRBV30|NA|TRBJ1-5
CAWSVGGINQPQHF
TGTGCCTGGAGCGTAGGGGGTATCAATCAGCCCCAGCATTTT
>TRBD1|TRBV27|NA|TRBJ1-5
CASRPLGTGHSQPQHF
TGTGCCAGCAGACCTTTGGGGACAGGCCATAGTCAGCCCCAGCATTTT
>TRBD1|TRBV7-3|NA|TRBJ1-6
CASSTTGGNSPLHF
TGTGCCAGCAGCACGACAGGGGGGAATTCACCCCTCCACTTT
>NA|TRBV19|NA|TRBJ1-5
CASSTSTPGHGRAQHF
TGTGCCAGTAGTACGTCAACTCCGGGACATGGTCGAGCCCAGCATTTT